This T cell receptor (beta chain) was recovered during a study of cytomegalovirus exposure and HLA in healthy donors. The V and J ends lost 4 bases and 6 bases, in that order; junction bases with no gene match: 12. The CDR3 spans 16 residues. CDR1 is SGHDT, CDR2 YYEEEE, per germline. PCR employed 60 Vbeta and 13 Jbeta primers. Here immunoSEQ multiplex PCR was the method, and the copy in TCRdb shows in-frame clones only, minus some. The sample includes roughly 120,000 clones, roughly 83% seen only once; the top ten take 2%. The chain has TRBV5-6 and TRBJ1-4; TRBD1 agrees at 7 bases. The sequencing input was PBMCs. This TCR was recovered from a man between 18 and 35 years old in good health and CMV-seronegative. The CDR3 region is CASSIGQELYDEKLFF. In nucleotides, the CDR3 is TGTGCCAGCAGCATCGGACAGGAGCTATATGATGAAAAACTGTTTTTT.